A selection of T cell receptor beta chains follows, all from one sample in a study of T cell responses to AZD1222 COVID-19 vaccine. Measured with immunoSEQ multiplex PCR; TCRdb has only the in-frame clones, and not every one. The sample contains 200,000 or so clones, about 87% of which appear only once. The sample was peripheral blood, taken on day 0 of MenACWY control vaccination. All receptors come from an adult in good health. The CDR3 runs from the conserved cysteine through the conserved F or W. D genes are given only for firm matches. The size of a clone is reported for some rows only, either as once, few or many, or as a class for expanded clones.

>.|.|TRBV5-5|TRBJ2-7
CASSFGDEQYF
TGTGCCAGCAGCTTTGGGGACGAGCAGTACTTC
>.|.|TRBV27|TRBJ1-1
CASSFRGGTEAFF
TGTGCCAGCAGTTTTAGGGGGGGGACTGAAGCTTTCTTT
>.|.|TRBV3-1/TRBV3-2|TRBJ2-3
CASSQDLLDRDTQYF
TGTGCCAGCAGCCAAGATCTACTGGATAGGGATACGCAGTATTTT
>.|.|TRBV7-3|TRBJ2-2
CASSSTRGQANTGELFF
TGTGCCAGCAGCTCTACGAGAGGGCAAGCGAACACCGGGGAGCTGTTTTTT
>.|.|TRBV19|TRBJ1-4
CASSAGLGEKLFF
TGTGCCAGTAGTGCCGGGTTAGGCGAAAAACTGTTTTTT
>.|.|TRBV14|TRBJ1-4
CASSLRTPNEKLFF
TGTGCCAGCAGCCTACGGACACCTAATGAAAAACTGTTTTTT
>.|.|TRBV5-4|TRBJ2-7
CASSAGQGPYEQYF
TGTGCCAGCAGCGCTGGCCAGGGGCCCTACGAGCAGTACTTC
>.|TRBD1|TRBV5-7|TRBJ2-7
CASTHLDRERRSYEQYF
TGTGCCAGCACCCACCTGGACAGGGAAAGAAGAAGCTACGAGCAGTACTTC
>.|TRBD1|TRBV28|TRBJ2-1
CASSVTGGYNEQFF
TGTGCCAGCAGTGTAACAGGGGGGTACAATGAGCAGTTCTTC
>.|TRBD1|TRBV28|TRBJ2-3
CASSRTGISLRTDTQYF
TGTGCCAGCAGTCGGACAGGGATTTCACTTCGCACAGATACGCAGTATTTT
>.|.|TRBV5-4|TRBJ1-1
CASQRTAMNTEAFF
TGTGCCAGCCAACGGACAGCTATGAACACTGAAGCTTTCTTT
>once|TRBD1|TRBV10-3|TRBJ2-6
CATRQGLGNVLTF
TGTGCCACCCGACAGGGGCTAGGCAACGTCCTGACTTTC
>.|.|TRBV2|TRBJ1-5
CASSEATGRSQPQHF
TGTGCCAGCAGTGAAGCTACTGGGAGGAGTCAGCCCCAGCATTTT
>.|.|TRBV21-1|TRBJ2-7
CASSKAGGQEHSYEQYF
TGTGCCAGCAGCAAAGCCGGGGGACAGGAGCACTCCTACGAGCAGTACTTC
>.|.|TRBV20-1|TRBJ1-2
CSARVFGGYTF
TGCAGTGCTAGAGTGTTCGGTGGCTACACCTTC
>.|.|TRBV27|TRBJ1-6
CASSPLSSPLHF
TGTGCCAGCAGTCCCCTGAGTTCACCCCTCCACTTT
>.|TRBD1|TRBV7-9|TRBJ1-2
CASSDQGGGGYTF
TGTGCCAGCAGCGATCAGGGGGGCGGGGGCTACACCTTC
>once|.|TRBV5-1|TRBJ2-6
CASSLMGSSGANVLTF
TGCGCCAGCAGCTTGATGGGCAGCTCTGGGGCCAACGTCCTGACTTTC
>once|TRBD1|TRBV3-1/TRBV3-2|TRBJ2-1
CASSVRDRGHEQFF
TGTGCCAGCAGCGTCCGGGACAGGGGGCATGAGCAGTTCTTC
>.|TRBD2|TRBV6-5|TRBJ2-3
CASSPGDYSTDTQYF
TGTGCCAGCAGTCCGGGGGACTATAGCACAGATACGCAGTATTTT
>.|.|TRBV27|TRBJ2-7
CASSYRTQGEQYF
TGTGCCAGCAGTTATCGGACCCAGGGCGAGCAGTACTTC
>once|.|TRBV3-1/TRBV3-2|TRBJ1-4
CASSQEGSEKLFF
TGTGCCAGCAGCCAAGAAGGGAGTGAAAAACTGTTTTTT
>once|.|TRBV7-9|TRBJ2-7
CASSATVNYEQYF
TGTGCCAGCAGCGCGACAGTTAACTACGAGCAGTACTTC
>.|.|TRBV7-9|TRBJ1-2
CASSSTVGYTF
TGTGCCAGCAGCTCGACAGTTGGCTACACCTTC
>.|.|TRBV28|TRBJ1-1
CASSPGTPSNTEAFF
TGTGCCAGCAGTCCCGGGACACCATCGAACACTGAAGCTTTCTTT
>.|TRBD1|TRBV11-2|TRBJ2-4
CASSLGRGQAKNIQYF
TGTGCCAGCAGCTTAGGAAGGGGGCAGGCCAAAAACATTCAGTACTTC
>.|TRBD2|TRBV10-3|TRBJ2-1
CAIRGLAGGYNEQFF
TGTGCCATCAGGGGACTAGCGGGAGGGTACAATGAGCAGTTCTTC
>.|.|TRBV7-2|TRBJ1-4
CASSLGEWSEKLFF
TGTGCCAGCAGCTTAGGGGAGTGGAGTGAAAAACTGTTTTTT